The TCR beta chain under discussion was sequenced for a study of OX40 agonist ivuxolimab in advanced cancers. Study in general: Six ivuxolimab dose levels, 0.01 to 10 mg/kg, were given intravenously every 2 weeks.

The study's findings and limits: Specificity for antigen went undetermined in the expanded peripheral T cells. Expanded clones belonging to CD8+ T cells outnumbered, on average, those of CD4+. The study found among the lowest clonal expansion in partial responders at 0.1-3.0 mg/kg.

Sequencing was performed with immunoSEQ multiplex PCR; in TCRdb, only in-frame clones are kept and a portion is missing. This table holds 14,000 or so clones, approximately 80% found once. Concerning this clone itself: Its target is unknown.

This CDR3 is built from 15 residues. Looked up from germline, CDR1 is SGHRS and CDR2 is YFSETQ. Deletions cut 4 bases from V and 0 bases from J, with 13 bases between. The source was CD4+ or CD8+ T cells sorted from blood, collected in a trial of the OX40 agonist ivuxolimab. This chain joins TRBV5-1 and TRBJ2-5; D possibly corresponds to TRBD1 (6 bases). This clonotype originated in an adult with an advanced solid tumor such as melanoma, head and neck, liver or kidney cancer. The CDR3 sequence: CASSALGTNQETQYF. DNA for the CDR3: TGCGCCAGCAGCGCACTGGGGACAAACCAAGAGACCCAGTACTTC. The variable domain in full, completed from reference TRBV5-1 and TRBJ2-5, reads KAGVTQTPRYLIKTRGQQVTLSCSPISGHRSVSWYQQTPGQGLQFLFEYFSETQRNKGNFPGRFSGRQFSNSRSEMNVSTLELGDSALYLCASSALGTNQETQYFGPGTRLLVL.